This T cell receptor beta chain originates from a study of T-cell memory formation after mild COVID-19. Germline V gives CDR1 LGHDT, CDR2 YNNKEL (reference sequence). V was pared by 4 bases and J by 3 bases, with 15 bases between. The CDR3 is 15 residues long. This clonotype was seen a single time. MiXCR was run by TCRdb on the 5' RACE reads, yielding one entry per CDR3 protein. The sample yields around 320,000 distinct CDR3 sequences, around 27% seen once. This receptor was identified in an adult woman who had mild COVID-19 (a few samples of this study predate the infection). Cell type and time point are not known. Specimen: PBMCs or a T cell subset sorted from them (not recorded which). V and J are TRBV3-1 and TRBJ1-2, with D possibly TRBD1 on 6 matching bases. In DNA form, the CDR3 reads TGTGCCAGCAGCCGCCTCGGGGGCAGGGACTATGGCTACACCTTC. Translating gives CASSRLGGRDYGYTF. The full variable domain, completed using reference TRBV3-1 and TRBJ1-2, is DTAVSQTPKYLVTQMGNDKSIKCEQNLGHDTMYWYKQDSKKFLKIMFSYNNKELIINETVPNRFSPKSPDKAHLNLHINSLELGDSAVYFCASSRLGGRDYGYTFGSGTRLTVV.